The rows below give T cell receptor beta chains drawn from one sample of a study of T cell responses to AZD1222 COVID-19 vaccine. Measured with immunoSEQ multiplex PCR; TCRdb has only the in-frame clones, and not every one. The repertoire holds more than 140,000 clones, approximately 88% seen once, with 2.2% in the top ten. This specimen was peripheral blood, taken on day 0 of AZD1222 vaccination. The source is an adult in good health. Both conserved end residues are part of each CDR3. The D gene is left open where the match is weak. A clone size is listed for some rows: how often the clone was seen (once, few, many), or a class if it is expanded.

TGTGCCAGCAGCTTAAGGACTGGTAATGAGCAGTTCTTC CASSLRTGNEQFF TRBJ2-1 . . TRBV7-8
TGTGCCAGCAGAAAGGCTAGCGGGATCTCCTACGAGCAGTACTTC CASRKASGISYEQYF TRBJ2-7 . TRBD2 TRBV7-9
TGCGCCAGCAGCGCCAAGACCAATTCACCCCTCCACTTT CASSAKTNSPLHF TRBJ1-6 . . TRBV5-1
TGTGCCAGCAGCGTAGAGGGGGGGACTTATGGCTACACCTTC CASSVEGGTYGYTF TRBJ1-2 once . TRBV9
TGTGCCAGCGAAGGGGGCCAGGGAGGAAATGTTTATGGCTACACCTTC CASEGGQGGNVYGYTF TRBJ1-2 . TRBD1 TRBV19
TGTGCCAGCAGTCTACAGTACACTGAAGCTTTCTTT CASSLQYTEAFF TRBJ1-1 few . TRBV6-2/TRBV6-3
TGTGCCAGCAGCTTCCTGACTAGCCGAAGCACAGATACGCAGTATTTT CASSFLTSRSTDTQYF TRBJ2-3 . TRBD2 TRBV5-6
TGTGCCAGCAGGAAACAGGGTTCGGGCGGGGAGCTGTTTTTT CASRKQGSGGELFF TRBJ2-2 . . TRBV6-5
TGTGCCAGCAGGGACAGGGGAACGGGCGGAGGGACTGAAGCTTTCTTT CASRDRGTGGGTEAFF TRBJ1-1 . TRBD1 TRBV27
TGTGCCACCAGCAGAGATGGCGACGACGAGCAGTACTTC CATSRDGDDEQYF TRBJ2-7 . . TRBV15
TGTGCCAGCAGCAACCGGGACAACTACGAGCAGTACTTC CASSNRDNYEQYF TRBJ2-7 . . TRBV6-5
TGTGCCAGCAGCACCGGGACAGTTAATTCACCCCTCCACTTT CASSTGTVNSPLHF TRBJ1-6 once TRBD1 TRBV5-4
TGTGCCAGCAGGGGGACTAGCGGAGGGAGCACAGATACGCAGTATTTT CASRGTSGGSTDTQYF TRBJ2-3 . TRBD2 TRBV28
TGTGCCAGCAGTTTGGGTCAGGGATATCAGCCCCAGCATTTT CASSLGQGYQPQHF TRBJ1-5 . . TRBV28
TGTGCCAGCAGCTTGGCCCCGGATAGCAATCAGCCCCAGCATTTT CASSLAPDSNQPQHF TRBJ1-5 . . TRBV5-5
TGTGCCAGCAGCCTGCGGGGGCCGCACACAGATACGCAGTATTTT CASSLRGPHTDTQYF TRBJ2-3 . . TRBV7-9
TGTGCCTGGAGTGGAGGTAGGAATTCACCCCTCCACTTT CAWSGGRNSPLHF TRBJ1-6 . . TRBV30
TGTGCCAGCAGTCGTAACTATGAGCAGTTCTTC CASSRNYEQFF TRBJ2-1 . . TRBV11-2
TGTGCCAGCAGTGGGGCGGACACTATGAACACTGAAGCTTTCTTT CASSGADTMNTEAFF TRBJ1-1 . . TRBV6-2/TRBV6-3
TGTGCCCGCCCCCTGATTCCAGGCGAAAACATTCAGTACTTC CARPLIPGENIQYF TRBJ2-4 . . TRBV7-9
TGTGCCAGCAGCGTATACCCCGGTAATGGCTACACCTTC CASSVYPGNGYTF TRBJ1-2 . . TRBV7-3
TGTGCCAGCAGCCGGGACAGGGCTGTCTACACCTTC CASSRDRAVYTF TRBJ1-2 . TRBD1 TRBV6-5
TGTGCCAGCGAGGGAAACACCATATATTTT CASEGNTIYF TRBJ1-3 . . TRBV2
TGTGCCAGTACCTCGTTTCTGGGTAACTATGGCTACACCTTC CASTSFLGNYGYTF TRBJ1-2 . . TRBV19
TGTGCCACCCCGGGACAGGGAGAGGATGGCTACACCTTC CATPGQGEDGYTF TRBJ1-2 . TRBD1 TRBV19
TGTGCCACCAGTATACTACGGGGCACCAACACTGAAGCTTTCTTT CATSILRGTNTEAFF TRBJ1-1 . . TRBV24-1
TGTGCCAGTAGTGGTTGGTCCACGGACACTGAAGCTTTCTTT CASSGWSTDTEAFF TRBJ1-1 . . TRBV19
TGTGCCAGCAGTAGGGTTGGCCCCAATGAGCAGTTCTTC CASSRVGPNEQFF TRBJ2-1 . . TRBV6-2/TRBV6-3
TGCAGCGTTGAATCTAACGAATACACTGAAGCTTTCTTT CSVESNEYTEAFF TRBJ1-1 . . TRBV29-1
TGCAGCGTTGTTTTTGGCAAGCTCTCCCAGCCCCAGCATTTT CSVVFGKLSQPQHF TRBJ1-5 . . TRBV29-1
TGTGCCAGCAGCATATCTAGCGGGAGGAGGGGGTACTTC CASSISSGRRGYF TRBJ2-5 . TRBD2 TRBV7-2
TGCAGCGTTGGTCCAGGGGCCTACGAGCAGTACTTC CSVGPGAYEQYF TRBJ2-7 . . TRBV29-1
TGTGCCAGCAGCTTAGTTTGGACAGCTGGAAACACCATATATTTT CASSLVWTAGNTIYF TRBJ1-3 . . TRBV11-2
TGTGCCAGTAGGGAACAGCAGATCAGGCCCCAGCATTTT CASREQQIRPQHF TRBJ1-5 . . TRBV19
TGTGCCAGCAGCTTTCAGGGCTTGAACACCGGGGAGCTGTTTTTT CASSFQGLNTGELFF TRBJ2-2 . . TRBV7-9
TGTGCCAGCAGCTTATCTCACGCAGGGGGTGGTAGGCAGTTCTTC CASSLSHAGGGRQFF TRBJ2-1 . TRBD1 TRBV7-3
TGTGCCAGCAGCCGGCTCCAGGGCTCTGAAGCTTTCTTT CASSRLQGSEAFF TRBJ1-1 . . TRBV3-1/TRBV3-2
TGTGCCAGCAGTTTCCAGGGACAGGGGAACTATGGCTACACCTTC CASSFQGQGNYGYTF TRBJ1-2 . TRBD1 TRBV27
TGTGCCATCGACTCCGGAGTCACTGAAGCTTTCTTT CAIDSGVTEAFF TRBJ1-1 . . TRBV6-6
TGCGCCAGCAGCAGGCTAGCGGTGGACAATGAGCAGTTCTTC CASSRLAVDNEQFF TRBJ2-1 . TRBD2 TRBV5-1
TGTGCCACCAGCAAAGCAAGGGGCGCCCAAATGAACACTGAAGCTTTCTTT CATSKARGAQMNTEAFF TRBJ1-1 . . TRBV15
TGTGCCAGCAGCTTATGGGCAGGGGGCCCGTTGGAGACCCAGTACTTC CASSLWAGGPLETQYF TRBJ2-5 . TRBD1 TRBV7-9
TGTGCCAGCAGTCCTCCAACACAAAACTATGGCTACACCTTC CASSPPTQNYGYTF TRBJ1-2 . . TRBV28
TGTGCCAGCAGCTCCTCCGGGACAGGGGTCGGCTATGGCTACACCTTC CASSSSGTGVGYGYTF TRBJ1-2 . TRBD1 TRBV9
TGTGCCAGCAGTTTAGAGACAGGGGTTCAGCATTTT CASSLETGVQHF TRBJ1-5 . TRBD1 TRBV28
TGTGCCAGCAGTAAGGAGATTGGGGCCCAGTACTTC CASSKEIGAQYF TRBJ2-5 . . TRBV5-4
TGTGCCAGTACCCGGGACAGTATCTATGGCTACACCTTC CASTRDSIYGYTF TRBJ1-2 . TRBD1 TRBV19
TGTGCCAGCAGCTTAGAACTAGCGGTATCCTACGAGCAGTACTTC CASSLELAVSYEQYF TRBJ2-7 . TRBD2 TRBV7-2
TGTGCCAGCAGCTTGGACGAGGGGGGGGAGCAGTTCTTC CASSLDEGGEQFF TRBJ2-1 once . TRBV5-4
TGTGCCAGCAGCGCGACAGGGGGCAATCAGCCCCAGCATTTT CASSATGGNQPQHF TRBJ1-5 . TRBD1 TRBV7-2
TGTGCCAGCAGCGTAGGACAGGGGGACCAGCCCCAGCATTTT CASSVGQGDQPQHF TRBJ1-5 . TRBD1 TRBV9
TGTGCCAGCAGTGAAGGAAGGGACAGGGAGGGCGAGCAGTACTTC CASSEGRDREGEQYF TRBJ2-7 once TRBD1 TRBV6-1